This T cell receptor (beta chain) was profiled in a study of CD8 T cells in Susac syndrome. Study-level results: The study identified about sixteen and five Susac-specific public clones in total CD8+ and CD8+ TEMRA repertoires.

In the case of this clonotype: Its antigen is not identified.

An input of about 0.5 to 1 ug of RNA was subjected to reverse transcription using random hexamers. Coverage of TCR beta CDR3 amplification by immunoSEQ multiplex PCR extended to 54 Vbeta and 13 Jbeta. One entry per CDR3 protein results from TCRdb running MiXCR on the immunoSEQ multiplex PCR reads. Of roughly 190,000 distinct CDR3 sequences listed, approximately 95% are singletons. Germline V gene sequence: CDR1 MDHEN, CDR2 SYDVKM. J was trimmed by 5 bases and V by 6 bases; bases with no gene match: 7. The CDR3 is 15 amino acids. This receptor was taken from a human donor with Susac syndrome. The sequenced sample consisted of CD8+ T cells from PBMCs. This chain links TRBV28 with TRBJ1-5; 10 bases map to TRBD1. CDR3 amino acids: CASSQDRGLDQPQHF. The CDR3 region has the DNA TGTGCCAGCAGCCAAGACAGGGGGCTTGATCAGCCCCAGCATTTT.